The T cell receptor (beta chain) under discussion was sequenced for a study of HIV-infected patients and healthy controls. Each CDR3 protein gets one entry after TCRdb re-called the 5' RACE reads with MiXCR. This table holds about 64,000 distinct CDR3 sequences, roughly 21% found once. The CDR3 runs to 15 residues. The ends were cut back, 1 base at V and 8 bases at J, with 14 bases in the middle. Germline lookup yields CDR1 SEHNR and CDR2 FQNEAQ (reference sequence). Sequencing used CD4+ T cells from blood. The V call is TRBV7-9, the J call TRBJ2-2, with D unclear. The source is a human donor in good health. In nucleotides, the CDR3 is TGTGCCAGCAGCTTAGATGACGGTTATCCTGGGGAGCTGTTTTTT. Its translation: CASSLDDGYPGELFF. The complete variable domain, with remaining parts taken from reference TRBV7-9 and TRBJ2-2, reads DTGVSQNPRHKITKRGQNVTFRCDPISEHNRLYWYRQTLGQGPEFLTYFQNEAQLEKSRLLSDRFSAERPKGSFSTLEIQRTEQGDSAMYLCASSLDDGYPGELFFGEGSRLTVL.